One sample yielded the 22 T cell receptor beta chains listed below, sequenced in a study of shared clonotypes between healthy human individuals. Clones were read by immunoSEQ multiplex PCR, and TCRdb kept only the in-frame ones, dropping some. The sample yields roughly 1,500,000 clones, approximately 98.5% seen once. Sequenced sample: naive CD4+ T cells sorted from blood. Subset given: CD45RA+ positively selected. These receptors all come from a man between 25 and 39 years old in good health.

The V call is TRBV12-2, the J call TRBJ2-7; TRBD2, the table's D call, lacks a check against the DNA. TRBV12-2 is annotated as a pseudogene. The CDR3 extends over 16 amino acids. CDR3 DNA sequence: TGTGCAAGTCGCTTTCTGCTAGCGGGAAGCTCCTACGAGCAGTACTTC. This sequence encodes CASRFLLAGSSYEQYF.

This chain uses TRBV2 with TRBJ1-2; 9 bases match TRBD1. The V gene's germline CDR1 is SNHLY and CDR2 FYNNEI. With V trimmed by 5 bases and J by 0 bases, 4 bases remained unmatched. The CDR3 extends over 15 amino acids. Written as DNA, the CDR3 is TGTGCCAGCAGTCGGGACAGGGCGCCTAACTATGGCTACACCTTC. Translation: CASSRDRAPNYGYTF.

This clone has just one count. This sequence joins TRBV7-2 and TRBJ2-7; D unclear. Germline loops: CDR1 SGHTA, CDR2 FQGNSA. Trimming shortened V by 7 bases and J by 5 bases, and 21 bases separated the two germline ends. The CDR3 sequence is 15 residues long. The CDR3 protein is CASTLDGGLLHEQYF. In nucleotides, the CDR3 is TGTGCCAGCACCTTGGACGGTGGTTTACTACACGAGCAGTACTTC.

The chain links TRBV11-2 to TRBJ2-7; 7 bases match TRBD2. V shed 2 bases, J shed 5 bases, and the junction held 6 bases outside the gene matches. The germline gives CDR1 SGHAT, CDR2 FQNNGV. The CDR3 contains 14 residues. As DNA, the CDR3 is TGTGCCAGCAGCTTACTCCGGGAGGCCCACGAGCAGTACTTC. Encoded protein: CASSLLREAHEQYF.

This clone came up once. V usage is TRBV18 and J usage is TRBJ2-5, with 9 bases fitting TRBD2. The V gene's germline CDR1 is KGHSH and CDR2 LQKENI. V lost 3 bases and J lost 1; bases outside the gene matches: 18. The CDR3 spans 20 residues. As DNA, the CDR3 is TGTGCCAGCTCACCTACACCTCGACGGGCTAGCGGGACCCTCCAAGAGACCCAGTACTTC. It codes for CASSPTPRRASGTLQETQYF.

The chain has TRBV5-1 and TRBJ2-7; D uncertain. V was clipped by 0 bases and J by 3 bases, with 10 bases between them. The CDR3 is made up of 14 amino acids. CDR1 is SGHRS, CDR2 YFSETQ, per germline. In DNA form, the CDR3 reads TGCGCCAGCAGCTTGGGGGCAGACCACTACGAGCAGTACTTC. Its protein product is CASSLGADHYEQYF.

The J gene is TRBJ2-5, the V gene TRBV11-2; either TRBD1 or TRBD2 may supply D (5 bases each). Trimming removed 0 bases at V and 6 bases at J, with 8 bases between. This CDR3 spans 13 amino acids. Germline V gene sequence: CDR1 SGHAT, CDR2 FQNNGV. The CDR3 loop reads CASSLDWGKTQYF. The CDR3 bases are TGTGCCAGCAGCTTAGACTGGGGGAAGACCCAGTACTTC.

The genes are TRBV10-3 and TRBJ2-1; 10 bases fit TRBD2. There are 14 residues in the CDR3. V was clipped by 2 bases and J by 12 bases; unmatched bases: 7. Germline CDR1 and CDR2: ENHRY and SYGVKD. This chain's CDR3 is CAISELAGESVQFF. For the CDR3, the DNA is TGTGCCATCAGTGAGCTAGCGGGAGAGTCTGTGCAGTTCTTC.

This chain connects TRBV7-8 to TRBJ2-2; TRBD2 aligns across 8 bases. CDR1 is SGHVS and CDR2 is FQNEAQ in the germline V gene. Trimming at V came to 4 bases and at J to 6 bases, leaving 4 bases not matched to a gene. The CDR3 spans 14 residues. The CDR3 coding sequence is TGTGCCAGCAGCTCGGGACTAGTTCCCGGGGAGCTGTTTTTT. This translates into CASSSGLVPGELFF.

The chain links TRBV29-1 to TRBJ2-7; no clear D gene. The germline V and J ends were trimmed by 4 bases and 2 bases, with 21 bases remaining between them. CDR1 and CDR2 (germline): SQVTM, ANQGSEA. The CDR3 extends over 16 amino acids. CDR3 coding DNA: TGCAGCGTTGTTGGGTCCTTCCCCTTGAGCACCTACGAGCAGTACTTC. Translated: CSVVGSFPLSTYEQYF.

A word on this clone: This specimen includes other DNA sequences encoding the same CDR3. The chain joins TRBV9 to TRBJ1-1; possibly TRBD1 for D (6 bases). The CDR3 spans 13 residues. Per germline, CDR1 SGDLS and CDR2 YYNGEE. The V gene lost 5 bases and the J gene lost 5 bases, with 13 bases spanning the gap. For the CDR3, the DNA is TGTGCCAGCAGTGTCGGACAGAGGACTGAAGCTTTCTTT. This codes for CASSVGQRTEAFF.

J is TRBJ1-4 and V is TRBV7-9; no definite D call. Germline V gene data show CDR1 as SEHNR and CDR2 as FQNEAQ (reference sequence). CDR3 length: 13 amino acids. The V end lost 1 base, the J end lost 8 bases, and 8 bases lay between the germline ends. The CDR3 region has the DNA TGTGCCAGCAGCTTAGGGGCGGGGGAAAAACTGTTTTTT. This gives the protein CASSLGAGEKLFF.

V and J are TRBV30 and TRBJ2-1; TRBD2 matches at 13 bases. V shed 4 bases and J 8 bases; nucleotides not matched to a gene: 8. The CDR3 is made up of 15 amino acids. Germline V gene sequence: CDR1 GTSNPN, CDR2 SVGIG (reference sequence). DNA of the CDR3: TGTGCCTGGAACCGAGGGACTAGCGGGATCCATGAGCAGTTCTTC. This encodes CAWNRGTSGIHEQFF.

CDR3: CASSLTTGGYGYTF. CDR3 coding DNA: TGTGCCAGCAGCCTCACGACAGGGGGCTATGGCTACACCTTC. The chain uses TRBV7-2 and TRBJ1-2; 9 nucleotides align to TRBD1. The CDR3 totals 14 residues. Germline CDR1 and CDR2: SGHTA and FQGNSA. V dropped 5 bases and J dropped 4; count of bases not matched to a gene: 5. The variable domain in full, with the rest retrieved from reference TRBV7-2 and TRBJ1-2, is GAGVSQSPSNKVTEKGKDVELRCDPISGHTALYWYRQSLGQGLEFLIYFQGNSAPDKSGLPSDRFSAERTGGSVSTLTIQRTQQEDSAVYLCASSLTTGGYGYTFGSGTRLTVV.

This clone came up once. The chain is built from TRBV2 and TRBJ2-5; 7 bases map to TRBD2. This CDR3 region has 13 residues. Germline CDR1 SNHLY, CDR2 FYNNEI. V dropped 6 bases and J dropped 3; count of bases not matched to a gene: 4. CDR3 residues: CASRAAGEETQYF. Here the CDR3 DNA reads TGTGCCAGCAGGGCGGCGGGAGAAGAGACCCAGTACTTC.

The chain couples TRBV6-5 to TRBJ2-5, with a tentative D call TRBD2 (5 bases). The J call may be wrong; the DNA end is better matched by TRBJ2-7. The CDR3 spans 13 residues. Germline values: CDR1 MNHEY, CDR2 SVGAGI. The CDR3 DNA reads TGTGCCAGCAGTCCGCCCGGGGTCGACGAGCAGTACTTC. It yields the protein CASSPPGVDEQYF.

This chain links TRBV7-8 with TRBJ2-7; D might be TRBD1 (6 bases). Germline V gene sequence: CDR1 SGHVS, CDR2 FQNEAQ. The ends were cut back, 1 base at V and 1 base at J, with 8 bases in the middle. The CDR3 has 14 amino acids. This chain's CDR3 is CASSLEGGSYEQYF. The CDR3 DNA is TGTGCCAGCAGCTTAGAAGGGGGTTCCTACGAGCAGTACTTC.

This sequence joins TRBV28 and TRBJ1-3; TRBD1 is a possible D gene (5 bases). V lost 7 bases, J lost 0 bases, and 16 bases lay in between. Germline CDR1 MDHEN, CDR2 SYDVKM. The CDR3 totals 16 residues. Here the CDR3 DNA reads TGTGCCAGCACCCAGAGAGGGGCCCCCTCTGGAAACACCATATATTTT. Its translation is CASTQRGAPSGNTIYF. The whole variable domain, remainder taken from reference TRBV28 and TRBJ1-3, is DVKVTQSSRYLVKRTGEKVFLECVQDMDHENMFWYRQDPGLGLRLIYFSYDVKMKEKGDIPEGYSVSREKKERFSLILESASTNQTSMYLCASTQRGAPSGNTIYFGEGSWLTVV.

The chain is built from TRBV9 and TRBJ1-5; no reliable D call. Germline loops: CDR1 SGDLS, CDR2 YYNGEE. Trimming cost V 0 bases and J 4 bases, with 11 bases left between them. CDR3 length: 15 residues. CDR3 in amino acids: CASSVVRQGNQPQHF. CDR3 nucleotides: TGTGCCAGCAGCGTAGTGAGGCAAGGAAATCAGCCCCAGCATTTT.

A remark on this clone: This sample includes further DNA sequences coding for the same CDR3. The V and J genes are TRBV19 and TRBJ2-7; D unresolved. Germline CDR1 reads LNHDA; CDR2 reads SQIVND (reference sequence). This CDR3 contains 12 residues. The ends were cut back, 6 bases at V and 0 bases at J, with 6 bases in the middle. CDR3 sequence (DNA): TGTGCCAGTAGCTCGAGCTCCTACGAGCAGTACTTC. This translates into CASSSSSYEQYF.

This chain connects TRBV10-3 to TRBJ2-7, with a weak D call TRBD2 (6 bases). The germline V gene encodes CDR1 ENHRY and CDR2 SYGVKD. This CDR3 has 19 amino acids. V lost 2 bases and J lost 1, with 24 bases in between. The CDR3 region is CAISEPLGASEYSSYEQYF. The CDR3 coding sequence is TGTGCCATCAGTGAGCCCCTCGGGGCTAGCGAGTATTCTTCCTACGAGCAGTACTTC.

This chain connects TRBV18 to TRBJ2-5; no reliable D call. CDR1 and CDR2 from the germline V gene are KGHSH and LQKENI. The CDR3 runs to 16 residues. With 3 bases removed from V and 2 bases from J, the gap between germline ends came to 16 bases. The CDR3 bases are TGTGCCAGCTCACCGTTATCGGCAGGACGGCAAGAGACCCAGTACTTC. It codes for CASSPLSAGRQETQYF.